What follows describes a single T cell receptor beta chain. Its antigen is unknown. These data are taken from a study of shared clonotypes between healthy human individuals. Study results and limitations: The study found about 4.6% of naive CD4 clonotypes shared across a handful of donors.

The CDR3 length is 14 residues. Per germline, CDR1 LGHNA and CDR2 YNFKEQ. The germline V and J ends were trimmed by 0 bases and 1 base, with 7 bases remaining between them. Profiling relied on immunoSEQ multiplex PCR, and the TCRdb table lists in-frame clones only, not all of them. The sample consists of approximately 2,200,000 clones, about 92% of them appearing once. Naive CD8 populations comprised CD45RO-negative cells positively selected for CCR7, excluding terminally differentiated effector memory CD45RA+ cells. Participating donors were healthy, HIV-negative adults free of recent acute infections or vaccinations.

The specimen sequenced was naive CD8+ T cells from PBMCs. The rearrangement joins TRBV4-2 to TRBJ2-7; D uncertain. The receptor comes from a man between 18 and 35 years old in good health. Some clones in this sample may be carry-over from other donors' samples. The CDR3 bases are TGTGCCAGCAGCCAAGATCCTTGGTCCTACGAGCAGTACTTC. Translating it yields CASSQDPWSYEQYF.